This TCR beta chain appears in the sequencing data of a study of blood T cells in healthy people across ages. This clonotype was detected a few times. Germline V gene data show CDR1 as SGHRS and CDR2 as YFSETQ. This CDR3 comprises 15 residues. Together with a sample-barcoded 5' primer, a J-beta primer mix was included in a second PCR lasting about 6 to 12 cycles. Each CDR3 protein gets one entry after TCRdb re-called the 5' RACE reads with MiXCR. The repertoire consists of more than 900,000 distinct CDR3 sequences, with approximately 25% occurring once and the leading ten covering around 0.75%. These data also featured in a second study, about T cells of mothers and their children.

The sequenced sample consisted of blood. This sequence was found in a girl aged 2-10 years in good health. The J gene is TRBJ2-5, the V gene TRBV5-1; TRBD1 matches 7 bases. The J call could be wrong; TRBJ2-7 is a better fit for the DNA end. The CDR3 protein is CASSLGAGGIYEQYF. For the CDR3, the DNA is TGCGCCAGCAGCTTGGGGGCAGGGGGAATCTACGAGCAGTACTTC.